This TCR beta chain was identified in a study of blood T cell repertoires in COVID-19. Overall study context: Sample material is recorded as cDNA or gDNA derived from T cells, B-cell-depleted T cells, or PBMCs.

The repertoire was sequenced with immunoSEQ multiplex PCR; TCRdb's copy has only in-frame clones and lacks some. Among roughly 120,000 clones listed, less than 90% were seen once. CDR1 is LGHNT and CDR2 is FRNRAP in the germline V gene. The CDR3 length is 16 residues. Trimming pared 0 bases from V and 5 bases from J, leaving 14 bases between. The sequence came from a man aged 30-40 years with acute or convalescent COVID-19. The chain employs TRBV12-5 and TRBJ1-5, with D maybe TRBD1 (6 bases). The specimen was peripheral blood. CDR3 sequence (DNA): TGTGCTAGTGGTTTGGTAGGGACACAGGGTGATCAGCCCCAGCATTTT. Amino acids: CASGLVGTQGDQPQHF.